What follows are 9 T cell receptor beta chains derived from one specimen sequenced in a study of cytomegalovirus exposure and HLA in healthy donors. This PCR relied on a set of 60 Vbeta primers and 13 Jbeta primers. Here immunoSEQ multiplex PCR was the method, and the copy in TCRdb shows in-frame clones only, minus some. The repertoire has fewer than 65,000 clones, 87% of them found once; the top ten carry over 1.1%. The sequencing input was PBMCs. These receptors were taken from a man aged 18 to 29 in good health and CMV-seronegative.

The chain carries TRBV29-1 and TRBJ1-2; D possibly corresponds to TRBD1 (6 bases). Germline CDR1 is SQVTM and CDR2 is ANQGSEA. This CDR3 is built from 12 residues. V was shortened by 7 bases and J by 2 bases, with 11 bases between the two germline ends. The CDR3 reads CSAEGGNYGYTF. The DNA of the CDR3 is TGCAGCGCCGAGGGGGGGAACTATGGCTACACCTTC.

This chain's CDR3 is CASSEFGTSGVNEQFF. In DNA, the CDR3 is TGTGCCAGCAGCGAATTCGGGACTAGCGGGGTCAATGAGCAGTTCTTC. The gene calls are TRBV7-8 and TRBJ2-1; TRBD2 aligns across 13 bases. Looked up from germline, CDR1 is SGHVS and CDR2 is FQNEAQ. The CDR3 extends over 16 amino acids. Trimming cost V 5 bases and J 6 bases; bases outside gene matches: 7.

This chain links TRBV2 with TRBJ1-4, with no clear D. V shed 5 bases and J shed 7 bases, with 8 bases lying between them. The CDR3 runs 12 residues. Germline CDR1 SNHLY, CDR2 FYNNEI. The CDR3 coding sequence is TGTGCCAGCAGTCGACCGGGTGAAAAACTGTTTTTT. It yields the protein CASSRPGEKLFF.

Only one count was recorded for this clone. The chain uses TRBV10-3 and TRBJ2-5; weak D call: TRBD2 (6 bases). Trimming took 6 bases from V and 4 from J, leaving 15 bases between them. CDR3 size: 14 residues. Germline CDR1 reads ENHRY; CDR2 reads SYGVKD. The CDR3 sequence: CAIRTGVEGETQYF. The CDR3 DNA reads as TGTGCCATCAGGACCGGGGTGGAGGGAGAGACCCAGTACTTC.

The chain links TRBV2 to TRBJ1-6; 11 nucleotides agree with TRBD1. J lost 8 bases, V lost 4 bases, and 13 bases had no gene match. This CDR3 spans 18 amino acids. Germline CDR1 and CDR2: SNHLY and FYNNEI. CDR3 loop: CASSAFLRDRGIDSPLHF. CDR3 sequence (DNA): TGTGCCAGCAGTGCATTCCTCCGGGACAGGGGGATTGATTCACCCCTCCACTTT.

This chain connects TRBV7-2 to TRBJ1-6; 7 bases line up with TRBD1. Germline-derived CDR1 and CDR2 are SGHTA and FQGNSA. The V gene end was trimmed by 1 base and the J gene end by 6 bases; junction bases not matched to a gene: 3. There are 15 residues in the CDR3. CDR3 in amino acids: CASSLGDRINSPLHF. The CDR3 region has the DNA TGTGCCAGCAGCTTAGGGGACAGAATTAATTCACCCCTCCACTTT.

The chain joins TRBV28 to TRBJ1-1; D remains ambiguous. Per the germline V gene, CDR1 is MDHEN and CDR2 is SYDVKM. V was cut by 7 bases and J by 11 bases, with 20 bases left in between. The CDR3 is 13 residues long. The CDR3, as DNA: TGTGCCAGCATCCCCAGTCCAACGGGTTCCGCTTTCTTT. Translation: CASIPSPTGSAFF.

The V call is TRBV25-1, the J call TRBJ2-2, with TRBD1 as a possible D gene (6 bases). This CDR3 contains 14 residues. The germline gives CDR1 MGHDK, CDR2 SYGVNS. Trimming shortened V by 6 bases and J by 4 bases, and 12 bases separated the two germline ends. The DNA of the CDR3 is TGTGCCAGCAGGGGAACAGGGTTCACCGGGGAGCTGTTTTTT. It is translated as CASRGTGFTGELFF.

The rearrangement links TRBV6-5 to TRBJ2-3; unclear D gene. Germline V gene data show CDR1 as MNHEY and CDR2 as SVGAGI. The CDR3 is 13 residues long. Between the trimmed V and J ends, which lost 2 bases and 9 bases, there was a span of 12 bases. DNA of the CDR3: TGTGCCAGCAGTTACCGGCCGGCAGGCACGCAGTATTTT. Protein product: CASSYRPAGTQYF.